The clone carrying this TCR beta chain occurred once. The CDR3 is 15 amino acids. Trimming removed 0 bases from V and 5 bases from J, with 11 bases in between. Germline CDR1 is SGDLS and CDR2 is YYNGEE. Here immunoSEQ multiplex PCR was the method, and the copy in TCRdb shows in-frame clones only, minus some. The table lists around 40,000 clones, roughly nine tenths of them singletons. The sample belongs to a study of blood T cell repertoires in COVID-19. Turning to the study itself: T cells, B-cell-depleted T cells, or PBMCs provided the cDNA or gDNA that served as material.

The chain links TRBV9 to TRBJ1-4; D is unresolved. The TCR was taken from a human donor in a cohort sampled during active COVID-19. The material sequenced was peripheral blood. CDR3 nucleotides: TGTGCCAGCAGCGTAGAAGGGAGCAAAAATGAAAAACTGTTTTTT. Protein: CASSVEGSKNEKLFF.